The 25 T cell receptor beta chains listed next were all sequenced from one sample in a study of cytomegalovirus exposure and HLA in healthy donors. Vbeta (60) and Jbeta (13) primers were used in the PCR. Generated by immunoSEQ multiplex PCR, the TCRdb table keeps only in-frame clones and is missing some. Among 90,000 to 140,000 clones listed, over 70% were seen once. Source material: PBMCs. Source of these receptors: a man aged 25 to 45 in good health and CMV-seronegative.

The CDR3 sequence: CASSVSQGGYTF. CDR3 coding DNA: TGTGCCAGCAGCGTTTCACAGGGTGGCTACACCTTC. V gene TRBV11-2 combines with J gene TRBJ1-2; TRBD1 might be the D (6 bases). The V and J ends lost 5 bases and 7 bases respectively, with 11 bases between them. Germline CDR1 reads SGHAT; CDR2 reads FQNNGV. The CDR3 spans 12 residues. The full variable domain, its missing parts supplied by reference TRBV11-2 and TRBJ1-2, is EAGVAQSPRYKIIEKRQSVAFWCNPISGHATLYWYQQILGQGPKLLIQFQNNGVVDDSQLPKDRFSAERLKGVDSTLKIQPAKLEDSAVYLCASSVSQGGYTFGSGTRLTVV.

This clone came up a few times. The rearrangement links TRBV21-1 to TRBJ1-1; TRBD1 is the table's D call and was not checked against the DNA. TRBV21-1 is recorded as a pseudogene. This CDR3 has 13 residues. CDR3: CAIHCGGATEAFF. CDR3 sequence (DNA): TGTGCCATCCATTGTGGGGGCGCGACTGAAGCTTTCTTT.

The genes are TRBV4-2 and TRBJ2-6; D is unresolved. CDR3 length equals 19 residues. V shed 4 bases and J shed 0 bases, with 19 bases lying between them. The germline CDR1 and CDR2 sequences are LGHNA and YNFKEQ. The CDR3 protein is CASSLKSASMRSGANVLTF. CDR3 coding DNA: TGTGCCAGCAGCCTTAAATCCGCGTCCATGCGCTCTGGGGCCAACGTCCTGACTTTC.

This chain connects TRBV25-1 to TRBJ2-1; TRBD1 matches 8 bases. There are 15 residues in the CDR3. Germline loops: CDR1 MGHDK, CDR2 SYGVNS. Trimming at V came to 3 bases and at J to 5 bases, leaving 6 bases not matched to a gene. The CDR3 reads CASSDSGGGHNEQFF. CDR3 coding DNA: TGTGCCAGCAGTGATTCAGGGGGCGGGCACAATGAGCAGTTCTTC.

The V call is TRBV19, the J call TRBJ2-3, with TRBD2 matching 7 bases. J gave up 1 base and V 3 bases, and 4 bases lay outside the gene matches. This CDR3 has 15 residues. Germline V lookup: CDR1 LNHDA, CDR2 SQIVND (reference sequence). The CDR3 protein is CASSMREGGTDTQYF. CDR3 bases: TGTGCCAGTAGTATGAGGGAGGGAGGCACAGATACGCAGTATTTT.

This chain uses TRBV27 with TRBJ2-2, with D tentatively TRBD2 (5 bases). This CDR3 has 16 amino acids. Trimming left V 6 bases short and J 2 bases short, with 16 bases between. Germline V gene sequence: CDR1 MNHEY, CDR2 SMNVEV (reference sequence). The CDR3 is CASSLDGGFNTGELFF. In DNA form, the CDR3 reads TGTGCCAGCAGCCTGGACGGCGGGTTCAACACCGGGGAGCTGTTTTTT.

CDR3 protein: CSVGQYNEQFF. The CDR3 coding sequence is TGCAGCGTCGGACAGTACAATGAGCAGTTCTTC. The gene calls are TRBV29-1 and TRBJ2-1; weak D call: TRBD1 (6 bases). V lost 6 bases, J lost 4 bases, and 7 bases lay in between. This CDR3 has 11 amino acids. CDR1 is SQVTM and CDR2 is ANQGSEA in the germline V gene.

This clone was picked up a small number of times. The chain combines TRBV19 with TRBJ1-2, with a weak D call TRBD1 (5 bases). The V end was cut by 7 bases, the J end by 3 bases, with 15 bases between. CDR3 length equals 14 residues. Germline CDR1 reads LNHDA; CDR2 reads SQIVND (reference sequence). The CDR3 here is CASTSGPGHYGYTF. The CDR3 region has the DNA TGTGCCAGTACCTCAGGACCAGGGCACTATGGCTACACCTTC.

Here the CDR3 DNA reads TGTGCCAGCAGTCGGAGCGGGGGGAGAGAGACCCAGTACTTC. Its translation: CASSRSGGRETQYF. V usage is TRBV6-6 and J usage is TRBJ2-5; 9 bases map to TRBD2. The CDR3 is 14 amino acids. With 5 bases clipped from V and 4 bases from J, the junction kept 5 bases outside the gene matches. Germline values: CDR1 MNHNY, CDR2 SVGAGI (reference sequence).

The chain carries TRBV6-5 and TRBJ2-2; D is uncertain. CDR1 and CDR2 from the germline V gene are MNHEY and SVGAGI. This CDR3 comprises 12 residues. V lost 6 bases and J 4 bases, leaving 6 bases between the germline ends. The CDR3 sequence: CASSQITGELFF. The CDR3 nucleotides read TGTGCCAGCAGCCAAATCACCGGGGAGCTGTTTTTT.

This clone was counted between two and nine times. This rearrangement joins TRBV28 to TRBJ2-5, with a tentative D call TRBD2 (6 bases). The CDR3 length is 15 residues. V lost 5 bases and J lost 5, with 18 bases in between. The germline CDR1 and CDR2 sequences are MDHEN and SYDVKM. The CDR3 protein is CASSISEGLKETQYF. The DNA for the CDR3 is TGTGCCAGCAGTATCTCCGAAGGACTAAAGGAGACCCAGTACTTC.

This clone appeared a single time. This chain connects TRBV29-1 to TRBJ2-3, with TRBD2 matching over 11 bases. CDR1 and CDR2 from the germline V gene are SQVTM and ANQGSEA. The V and J ends lost 6 bases and 2 bases, in that order; junction bases with no gene match: 7. CDR3 length: 15 amino acids. The CDR3 DNA sequence: TGCAGCGTGGTGGTAGCGGGGGGGTTCACAGATACGCAGTATTTT. This gives the protein CSVVVAGGFTDTQYF.

The rearrangement links TRBV2 to TRBJ1-2, with D uncertain. Germline V lookup: CDR1 SNHLY, CDR2 FYNNEI. V shed 1 base and J shed 4 bases, with 10 bases lying between them. The CDR3 sequence is 14 residues long. The CDR3 loop reads CASSEDRNSYGYTF. The CDR3 DNA is TGTGCCAGCAGTGAAGACAGAAACTCCTATGGCTACACCTTC.

The rearrangement joins TRBV9 to TRBJ2-3; 7 bases are a match to TRBD2. This CDR3 comprises 15 residues. The V segment lost 3 bases and the J segment 0 bases; nucleotides outside the gene matches: 4. Germline V CDR1 and CDR2: SGDLS, YYNGEE. Here the CDR3 DNA reads TGTGCCAGCAGCGAACTAGCGACGAGCACAGATACGCAGTATTTT. This gives the protein CASSELATSTDTQYF. The variable domain in full, completed from reference TRBV9 and TRBJ2-3, reads DSGVTQTPKHLITATGQRVTLRCSPRSGDLSVYWYQQSLDQGLQFLIQYYNGEERAKGNILERFSAQQFPDLHSELNLSSLELGDSALYFCASSELATSTDTQYFGPGTRLTVL.

This chain joins TRBV5-3 and TRBJ1-5; D gene uncertain. TRBV5-3 is reported as an ORF; its role is uncertain. V was cut by 3 bases and J by 2 bases, with 15 bases left in between. The CDR3 contains 16 residues. DNA of the CDR3: TGTGCCAGAAGCTGCCAGGTCGGCAAAGGCAATCAGCCCCAGCATTTT. Its protein product is CARSCQVGKGNQPQHF.

This chain connects TRBV5-1 to TRBJ2-2; tentatively, D is TRBD1 (7 bases). The CDR3 is 16 amino acids. Germline V CDR1 and CDR2: SGHRS, YFSETQ. Trimming cost V 3 bases and J 5 bases, with 17 bases left between them. This CDR3 is CASSWEARGVTGELFF. The CDR3 DNA follows: TGCGCCAGCAGCTGGGAAGCCAGGGGGGTAACCGGGGAGCTGTTTTTT.

This clone was seen once. The chain employs TRBV18 and TRBJ2-7; tentatively, D is TRBD2 (5 bases). Trimming took off 0 bases at V and 1 base at J, with 13 bases between the two ends. The CDR3 has 16 amino acids. The germline gives CDR1 KGHSH, CDR2 LQKENI. Here the CDR3 DNA reads TGTGCCAGCTCACCACCTGGAGGTTCCAGGTCCTACGAGCAGTACTTC. Protein sequence: CASSPPGGSRSYEQYF.

This clone was picked up one time. The chain carries TRBV11-3 and TRBJ2-7; D perhaps matches TRBD2 (5 bases). The CDR3 spans 15 residues. V lost 0 bases to trimming and J lost 0 bases, with 9 bases between them. CDR1 and CDR2 (germline): SGHNT, YENEEA. Here the CDR3 reads CASSLDGGSSYEQYF. The CDR3, as DNA: TGTGCCAGCAGCTTAGATGGAGGCAGCTCCTACGAGCAGTACTTC.

The chain carries TRBV5-1 and TRBJ2-2; 8 nucleotides line up with TRBD2. Looked up from germline, CDR1 is SGHRS and CDR2 is YFSETQ. J gave up 4 bases and V 0 bases, and 2 bases lay outside the gene matches. The length of the CDR3 is 15 residues. CDR3 DNA sequence: TGCGCCAGCAGCTTGGAAACTAGCGGCACCGGGGAGCTGTTTTTT. This sequence encodes CASSLETSGTGELFF.

The CDR3 region is CASGRPGGALSTGELFF. CDR3 DNA: TGTGCTAGTGGCCGACCCGGGGGGGCCTTGAGCACCGGGGAGCTGTTTTTT. J is TRBJ2-2 and V is TRBV12-5, with 8 positions matching TRBD2. The CDR3 contains 17 residues. Germline CDR1 reads LGHNT; CDR2 reads FRNRAP. V shed 6 bases and J 4 bases; nucleotides not matched to a gene: 13.

The chain couples TRBV9 to TRBJ2-5; TRBD1 agrees at 9 bases. This CDR3 region has 15 residues. Unmatched junction bases numbered 9, after V lost 4 bases and J lost 5 bases. CDR1 is SGDLS and CDR2 is YYNGEE in the germline V gene. The CDR3: CASSTVQGAGETQYF. The CDR3, as DNA: TGTGCCAGCAGCACCGTACAGGGGGCCGGTGAGACCCAGTACTTC.

The J gene is TRBJ1-2, the V gene TRBV19; unclear D gene. Germline V gives CDR1 LNHDA, CDR2 SQIVND (reference sequence). The CDR3 is 15 residues long. V lost 3 bases to trimming and J lost 4 bases, with 15 bases between them. Here the CDR3 reads CASSIGPGSTYGYTF. CDR3 nucleotides: TGTGCCAGTAGTATCGGCCCCGGGTCTACCTATGGCTACACCTTC.

This chain uses TRBV4-3 with TRBJ1-4, with D possibly being TRBD1 (6 bases). The V and J ends lost 2 bases and 2 bases respectively, with 9 bases between them. Germline CDR1 LGHNA, CDR2 YSLEER. The CDR3 length is 15 residues. The CDR3 nucleotides are TGCGCCAGCAGCCAAACACAGGGCACTAATGAAAAACTGTTTTTT. It specifies CASSQTQGTNEKLFF.

This sequence joins TRBV18 and TRBJ2-1, with a tentative D call TRBD2 (5 bases). CDR3 length: 16 residues. Germline V gene lookup returns CDR1 KGHSH and CDR2 LQKENI. V shed 0 bases and J shed 8 bases, with 17 bases lying between them. The CDR3 coding sequence is TGTGCCAGCTCACCACCGGTGTCTAGGAGCGGCTATGAGCAGTTCTTC. Encoded protein: CASSPPVSRSGYEQFF.

This clone showed up just a few times. The V gene is TRBV18, the J gene TRBJ2-1; D not certain. The germline V gene encodes CDR1 KGHSH and CDR2 LQKENI. V lost 2 bases and J lost 9, with 11 bases in between. CDR3 length: 13 residues. CDR3 coding DNA: TGTGCCAGCTCACCAGTCTACGGTGTTGAGCAGTTCTTC. Encoded protein: CASSPVYGVEQFF.